These T cell receptor beta chains were read from a single sample in a study of beta chain features in type 1 diabetes. TCRdb's copy holds only in-frame clones and misses some; the assay was immunoSEQ multiplex PCR. The sample shows about 660,000 clones, around 15% of them seen only once. Sequenced: naive CD4+ T cells from blood. The receptors come from a man younger than 35 with type 1 diabetes. CDR3s include the opening cysteine and the closing phenylalanine or tryptophan.

>TRBJ2-7|14|TRBV30
CAWPKHDYNYEQYF
>TRBJ1-2|15|TRBV13
CASSFVGQANYGYTF
>TRBJ2-7|14|TRBV5-1
CASSLQVNTEGQYF
>TRBJ2-1|13|TRBV6-5
CASSGQTYNEQFF
>TRBJ2-1|14|TRBV5-1
CASSSSTGNHEQFF
>TRBJ2-2|14|TRBV5-4
CASGQGGWTGELFF
>TRBJ1-3|14|TRBV29-1
CSVGDTYSGNTIYF
>TRBJ1-5|14|TRBV7-6
CASSLSQGGSPQHF
>TRBJ2-6|17|TRBV13
CASSLVLASSGANVLTF
>TRBJ2-1|14|TRBV5-1
CASSSTSGYNEQFF
>TRBJ1-2|16|TRBV9
CASSVGAGARDYGYTF
>TRBJ1-2|14|TRBV6-1
CASSEAGRSYGYTF
>TRBJ2-6|21|TRBV15
CATSRAFGPGTGYSGANVLTF
>TRBJ2-3|12|TRBV30
CAWSITRNTQYF
>TRBJ2-7|15|TRBV7-2
CASSLAAGGFGEQYF
>TRBJ2-2|17|TRBV27
CASSPYWQDRDTGELFF
>TRBJ2-3|16|TRBV7-2
CASSLGNSGAGDTQYF
>TRBJ2-3|15|TRBV29-1
CSVTGGDRFTDTQYF
>TRBJ2-5|13|TRBV30
CAWSQGAHETQYF
>TRBJ2-5|13|TRBV30
CAWSGLPQETQYF
>TRBJ2-2|13|TRBV6-5
CASSLGVPGELFF
>TRBJ1-2|13|TRBV18
CASSPEGTSGYTF
>TRBJ1-2|12|TRBV7-9
CASSLGPRGYTF